This T cell receptor beta chain was recovered during a study of T cell responses to AZD1222 COVID-19 vaccine. Study results and caveats: Possibly, clonal diversity was underestimated; donors were largely white British and included more females.

The CDR3 has 15 residues. Germline V CDR1 and CDR2: MRHNA, SNTAGT. V shed 1 base and J shed 1 base, with 10 bases lying between them. TCRdb keeps only in-frame clones here, not all; method: immunoSEQ multiplex PCR. The profile shows more than 60,000 clones, 65% to 90% of them singletons. On this clone itself: The antigen remains undetermined.

The receptor was derived from an adult in good health. The starting material was peripheral blood, obtained on day 0 of AZD1222 vaccination. The V call is TRBV6-4, the J call TRBJ1-1; D is unclear. The CDR3 nucleotides read TGTGCCAGCAGTGACTTCTACAGCCCGAACACTGAAGCTTTCTTT. Translating gives CASSDFYSPNTEAFF.